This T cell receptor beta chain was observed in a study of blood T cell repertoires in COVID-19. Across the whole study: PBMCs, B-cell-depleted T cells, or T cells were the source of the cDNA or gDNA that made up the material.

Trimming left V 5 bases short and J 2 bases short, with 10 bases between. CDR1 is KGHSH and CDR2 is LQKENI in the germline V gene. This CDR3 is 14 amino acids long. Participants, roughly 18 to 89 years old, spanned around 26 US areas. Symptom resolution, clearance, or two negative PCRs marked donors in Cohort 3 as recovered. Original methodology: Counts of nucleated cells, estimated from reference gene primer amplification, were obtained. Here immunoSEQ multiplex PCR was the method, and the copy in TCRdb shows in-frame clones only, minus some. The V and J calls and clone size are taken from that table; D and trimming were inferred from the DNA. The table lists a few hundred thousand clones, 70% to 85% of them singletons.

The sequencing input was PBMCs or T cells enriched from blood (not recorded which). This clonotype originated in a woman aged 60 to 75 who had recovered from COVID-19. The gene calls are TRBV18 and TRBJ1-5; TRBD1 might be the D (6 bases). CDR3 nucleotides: TGTGCCAGCTCATCTTACAGGGGCAATCAGCCCCAGCATTTT. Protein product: CASSSYRGNQPQHF.